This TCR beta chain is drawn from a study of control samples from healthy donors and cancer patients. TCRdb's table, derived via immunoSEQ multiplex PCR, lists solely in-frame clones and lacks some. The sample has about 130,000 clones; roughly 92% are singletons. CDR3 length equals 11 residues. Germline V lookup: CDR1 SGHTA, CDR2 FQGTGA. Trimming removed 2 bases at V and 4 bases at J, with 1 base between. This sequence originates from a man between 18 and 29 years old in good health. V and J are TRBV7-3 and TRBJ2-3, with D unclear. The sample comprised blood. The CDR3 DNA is TGTGCCAGCAGCTTAGCAGATACGCAGTATTTT. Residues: CASSLADTQYF.